This TCR beta chain was observed in a study of control samples from healthy donors and cancer patients. The repertoire was sequenced with immunoSEQ multiplex PCR; TCRdb's copy has only in-frame clones and lacks some. This sample yields around 100,000 clones, of which roughly 87% are seen a single time; roughly 18% belongs to the top ten. V lost 4 bases, J lost 7 bases, and 17 bases lay in between. Germline V CDR1 and CDR2: SGHVS, FQNEAQ. The CDR3 sequence is 14 residues long. The chain is built from TRBV7-8 and TRBJ2-7; tentatively, D is TRBD1 or TRBD2 (5 bases each). The clonotype was recovered from a woman in her forties or fifties in good health. Specimen: blood. The CDR3 reads CASSSGAQVGEQYF. CDR3 DNA sequence: TGTGCCAGCAGCTCCGGGGCTCAGGTCGGGGAGCAGTACTTC.